This TCR beta chain stems from a study of cytomegalovirus exposure and HLA in healthy donors. Findings and limits, study-wide: In a later analysis, parvovirus B19, influenza, CMV and Epstein-Barr virus appeared linked to several top co-occurrence clusters. Relative to equally common others, HLA-associated TCR beta chains showed greater clonal expansion in a later analysis.

The PCR employed 60 Vbeta primers together with 13 Jbeta primers. Sequencing used immunoSEQ multiplex PCR; TCRdb keeps in-frame clones, though not all of them. Here the sample spans 170,000 or so clones, about 80% being singletons. For this clone: The antigen is not known.

At sampling all donors were nominally healthy, likely with unrecorded immune exposures. The V gene lost 1 base and the J gene lost 2 bases, with 6 bases spanning the gap. The CDR3 totals 13 residues. Germline CDR1 and CDR2: LNHDA and SQIVND (reference sequence). This chain joins TRBV19 and TRBJ2-7; no clear D gene. The sequence was collected from a woman aged 25 to 39 in good health and CMV-seronegative. The material sequenced was PBMCs. The CDR3 sequence: CASSIAFTYEQYF. For the CDR3, the DNA is TGTGCCAGTAGTATAGCTTTTACCTACGAGCAGTACTTC.